This T cell receptor (beta chain) stems from a study of blood T cell repertoires in COVID-19. Study in general: From the United States, Italy and Spain came samples of acute and convalescent COVID-19. T cells, B-cell-depleted T cells, or PBMCs provided the cDNA or gDNA that served as material.

Sequencing was performed with immunoSEQ multiplex PCR; in TCRdb, only in-frame clones are kept and a portion is missing. The table records 180,000 or so clones, around 83% of them present only once. Between the trimmed V and J ends, which lost 0 bases and 7 bases, there was a span of 9 bases. Germline CDR1 is SEHNR and CDR2 is FQNEAQ (reference sequence). The CDR3 is made up of 14 amino acids. The clonotype originates from an elderly woman with acute or convalescent COVID-19. V and J are TRBV7-9 and TRBJ1-4, with D possibly TRBD1 on 5 matching bases. The sequencing sample was made of peripheral blood. CDR3 DNA sequence: TGTGCCAGCAGCTTAGCGGGAGGGGTTGAAAAACTGTTTTTT. It yields the protein CASSLAGGVEKLFF.